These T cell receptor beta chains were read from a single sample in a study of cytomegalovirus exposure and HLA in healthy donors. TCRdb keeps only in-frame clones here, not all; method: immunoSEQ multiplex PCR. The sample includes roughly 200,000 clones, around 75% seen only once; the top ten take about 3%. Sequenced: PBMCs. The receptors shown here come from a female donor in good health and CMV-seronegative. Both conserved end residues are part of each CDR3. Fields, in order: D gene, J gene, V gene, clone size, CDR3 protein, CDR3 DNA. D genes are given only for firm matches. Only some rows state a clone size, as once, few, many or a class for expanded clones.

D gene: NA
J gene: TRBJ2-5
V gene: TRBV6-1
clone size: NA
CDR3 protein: CASSEDPGVGAETQYF
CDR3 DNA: TGTGCCAGCAGTGAAGACCCGGGAGTAGGGGCAGAGACCCAGTACTTC

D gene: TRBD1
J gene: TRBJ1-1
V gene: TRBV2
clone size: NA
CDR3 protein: CASRIDRAAEAFF
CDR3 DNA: TGTGCCAGCCGGATCGACAGGGCCGCTGAAGCTTTCTTT

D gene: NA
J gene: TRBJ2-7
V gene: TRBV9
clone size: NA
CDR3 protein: CASSLRQDASYEQYF
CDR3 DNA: TGTGCCAGCAGCCTACGACAGGACGCCTCCTACGAGCAGTACTTC

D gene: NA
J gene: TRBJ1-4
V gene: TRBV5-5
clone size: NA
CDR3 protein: CASSLDSHPTNEKLFF
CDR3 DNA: TGTGCCAGCAGCTTGGACAGCCACCCAACTAATGAAAAACTGTTTTTT

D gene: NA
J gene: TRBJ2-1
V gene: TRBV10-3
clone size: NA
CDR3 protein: CAISVRLVDLNEQFF
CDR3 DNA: TGTGCCATCAGTGTTCGGCTAGTGGACTTGAATGAGCAGTTCTTC

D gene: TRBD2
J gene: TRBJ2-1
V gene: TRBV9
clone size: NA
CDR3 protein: CASSVQAGTRYNEQFF
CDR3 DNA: TGTGCCAGCAGCGTGCAAGCGGGGACCCGGTACAATGAGCAGTTCTTC

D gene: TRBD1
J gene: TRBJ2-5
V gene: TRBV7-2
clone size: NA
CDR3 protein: CASSSGQGAFGETQYF
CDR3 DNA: TGTGCCAGCAGCTCCGGACAGGGGGCTTTCGGAGAGACCCAGTACTTC

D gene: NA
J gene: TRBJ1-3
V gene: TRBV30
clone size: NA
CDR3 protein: CAWRRGSGNTIYF
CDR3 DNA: TGTGCCTGGAGAAGGGGGTCTGGAAACACCATATATTTT

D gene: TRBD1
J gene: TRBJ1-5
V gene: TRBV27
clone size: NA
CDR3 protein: CASSELFGQANQPQHF
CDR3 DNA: TGTGCCAGCAGCGAGCTCTTCGGACAGGCCAATCAGCCCCAGCATTTT

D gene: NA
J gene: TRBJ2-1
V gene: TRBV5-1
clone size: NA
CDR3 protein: CASSTTSYNEQFF
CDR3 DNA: TGCGCCAGCAGCACTACTAGCTACAATGAGCAGTTCTTC

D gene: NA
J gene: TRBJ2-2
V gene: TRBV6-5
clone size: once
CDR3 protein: CASSYSGAPPGELFF
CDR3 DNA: TGTGCCAGCAGTTACTCGGGGGCTCCCCCCGGGGAGCTGTTTTTT

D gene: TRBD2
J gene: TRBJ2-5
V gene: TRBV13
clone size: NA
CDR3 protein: CASSSGLAGAFQETQYF
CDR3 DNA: TGTGCCAGCAGCTCGGGACTAGCGGGGGCCTTCCAAGAGACCCAGTACTTC

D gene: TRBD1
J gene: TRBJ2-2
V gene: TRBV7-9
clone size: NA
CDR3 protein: CASSSDRGDHTGELFF
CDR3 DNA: TGTGCCAGCAGCTCGGACAGGGGGGATCACACCGGGGAGCTGTTTTTT

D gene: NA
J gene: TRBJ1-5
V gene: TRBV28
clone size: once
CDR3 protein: CASSLSGSNQPQHF
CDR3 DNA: TGTGCCAGCAGTTTATCAGGTAGCAATCAGCCCCAGCATTTT

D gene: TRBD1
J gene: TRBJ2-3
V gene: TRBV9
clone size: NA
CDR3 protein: CASSPWTGGADTQYF
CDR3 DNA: TGTGCCAGCAGCCCCTGGACAGGGGGCGCAGATACGCAGTATTTT

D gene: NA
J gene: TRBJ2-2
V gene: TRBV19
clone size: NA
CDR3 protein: CASSIDESSKGAGELFF
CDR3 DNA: TGTGCCAGTAGTATAGATGAGTCTAGCAAAGGCGCCGGGGAGCTGTTTTTT

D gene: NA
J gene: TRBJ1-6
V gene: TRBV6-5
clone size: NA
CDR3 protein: CASSYGVSNSPLHF
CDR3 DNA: TGTGCCAGCAGTTACGGAGTTTCCAATTCACCCCTCCACTTT

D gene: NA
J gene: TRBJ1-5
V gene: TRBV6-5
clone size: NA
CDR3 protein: CASSYGRGCNQPQHF
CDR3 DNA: TGTGCCAGCAGTTATGGCCGGGGTTGCAATCAGCCCCAGCATTTT

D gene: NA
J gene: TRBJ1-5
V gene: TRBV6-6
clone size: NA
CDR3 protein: CASSPGTLGNQPQHF
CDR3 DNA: TGTGCCAGCAGTCCAGGGACTTTAGGGAATCAGCCCCAGCATTTT

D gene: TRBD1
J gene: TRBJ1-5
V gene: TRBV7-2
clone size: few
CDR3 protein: CASSLTGTGGNQPQHF
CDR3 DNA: TGTGCCAGCAGCTTGACCGGGACAGGGGGAAATCAGCCCCAGCATTTT

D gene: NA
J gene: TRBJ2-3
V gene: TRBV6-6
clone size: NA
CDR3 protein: CASSRLGEGSDTQYF
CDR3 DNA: TGTGCCAGCAGCAGACTAGGGGAAGGGTCAGATACGCAGTATTTT

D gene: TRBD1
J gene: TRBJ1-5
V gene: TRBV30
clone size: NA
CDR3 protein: CAWSVGRTGRDQPQHF
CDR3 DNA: TGTGCCTGGAGTGTAGGGAGGACAGGGAGAGATCAGCCCCAGCATTTT

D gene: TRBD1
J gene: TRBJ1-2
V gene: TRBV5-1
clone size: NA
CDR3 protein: CASSPKTGVYGYTF
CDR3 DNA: TGCGCCAGCAGCCCTAAGACAGGGGTCTATGGCTACACCTTC

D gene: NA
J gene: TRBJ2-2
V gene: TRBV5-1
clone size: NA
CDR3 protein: CASSFPREVGELFF
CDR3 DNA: TGCGCCAGCAGCTTCCCCAGGGAGGTCGGGGAGCTGTTTTTT

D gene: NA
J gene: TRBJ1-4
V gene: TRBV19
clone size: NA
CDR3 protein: CASSVQGIEKLFF
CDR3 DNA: TGTGCCAGTAGTGTACAGGGTATTGAAAAACTGTTTTTT

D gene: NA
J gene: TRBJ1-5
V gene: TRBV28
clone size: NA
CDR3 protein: CASTIGGQPQHF
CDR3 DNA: TGTGCCAGCACCATAGGGGGACAGCCCCAGCATTTT

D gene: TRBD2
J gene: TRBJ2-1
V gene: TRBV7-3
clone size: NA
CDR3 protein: CASSMPGLGEHEQFF
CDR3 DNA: TGTGCCAGCAGCATGCCGGGACTAGGTGAACATGAGCAGTTCTTC

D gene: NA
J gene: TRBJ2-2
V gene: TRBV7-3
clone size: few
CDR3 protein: CASSSAATGELFF
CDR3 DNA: TGTGCCAGCAGCTCAGCGGCCACCGGGGAGCTGTTTTTT

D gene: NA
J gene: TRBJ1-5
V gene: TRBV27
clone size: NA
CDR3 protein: CASSPSQTESNQPQHF
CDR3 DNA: TGTGCCAGCAGTCCCTCCCAGACAGAGTCAAATCAGCCCCAGCATTTT

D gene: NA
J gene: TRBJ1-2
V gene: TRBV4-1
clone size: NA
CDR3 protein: CASSAKLMVVGGYTF
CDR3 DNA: TGCGCCAGCAGCGCAAAACTTATGGTAGTTGGTGGCTACACCTTC

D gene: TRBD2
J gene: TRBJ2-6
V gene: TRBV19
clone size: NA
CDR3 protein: CASSPPSGGTGANVLTF
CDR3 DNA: TGTGCCAGTAGTCCCCCTAGCGGGGGAACAGGGGCCAACGTCCTGACTTTC

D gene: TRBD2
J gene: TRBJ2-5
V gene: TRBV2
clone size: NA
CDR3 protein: CASSSRLAGEETQYF
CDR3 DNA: TGTGCCAGCAGCTCCAGACTAGCGGGAGAGGAGACCCAGTACTTC

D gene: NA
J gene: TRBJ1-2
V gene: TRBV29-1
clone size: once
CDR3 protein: CSASFAGLNYGYTF
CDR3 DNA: TGCAGCGCCTCCTTTGCAGGACTTAACTATGGCTACACCTTC

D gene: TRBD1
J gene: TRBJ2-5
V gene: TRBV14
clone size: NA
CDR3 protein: CASSQSYRGLIQETQYF
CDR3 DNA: TGTGCCAGCAGCCAATCCTACAGGGGGCTAATCCAAGAGACCCAGTACTTC

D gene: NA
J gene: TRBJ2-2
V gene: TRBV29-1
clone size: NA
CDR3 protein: CSVEDRRLFAGELFF
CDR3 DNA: TGCAGCGTTGAAGATCGCAGGTTATTTGCCGGGGAGCTGTTTTTT

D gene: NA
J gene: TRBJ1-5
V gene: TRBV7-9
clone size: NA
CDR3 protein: CSSSSAKDSYSNQPQHF
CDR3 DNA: TGTTCCAGCAGCTCAGCCAAGGACAGCTATAGCAATCAGCCCCAGCATTTT

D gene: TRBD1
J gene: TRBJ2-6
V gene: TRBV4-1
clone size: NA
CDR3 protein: CASSQDWDRGTGANVLTF
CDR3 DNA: TGCGCCAGCAGCCAAGATTGGGACAGGGGTACTGGGGCCAACGTCCTGACTTTC

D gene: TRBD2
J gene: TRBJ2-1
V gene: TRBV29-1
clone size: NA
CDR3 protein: CSVLPYGGADSYNEQFF
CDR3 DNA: TGCAGCGTGCTACCCTACGGGGGGGCTGATTCCTACAATGAGCAGTTCTTC

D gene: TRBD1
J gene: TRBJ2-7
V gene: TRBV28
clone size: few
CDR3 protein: CASSPPGTGGYEQYF
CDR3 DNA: TGTGCCAGCAGTCCCCCCGGGACAGGGGGCTACGAGCAGTACTTC

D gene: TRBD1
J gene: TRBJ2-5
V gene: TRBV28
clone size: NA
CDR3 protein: CASSDTDRGREETQYF
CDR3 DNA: TGTGCCAGCAGCGATACCGACAGGGGGCGTGAGGAGACCCAGTACTTC

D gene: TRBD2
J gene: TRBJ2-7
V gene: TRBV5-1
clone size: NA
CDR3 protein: CASGSGREYEQYF
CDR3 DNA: TGCGCCAGCGGAAGCGGGAGGGAGTACGAGCAGTACTTC

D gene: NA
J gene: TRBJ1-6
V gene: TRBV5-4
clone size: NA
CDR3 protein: CASSYDRGAYSPLHF
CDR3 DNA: TGTGCCAGCAGCTACGATCGGGGGGCCTATTCACCCCTCCACTTT

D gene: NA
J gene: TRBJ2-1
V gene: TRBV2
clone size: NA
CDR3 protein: CAVSPAEAYNEQFF
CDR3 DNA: TGTGCCGTCAGCCCCGCGGAAGCCTACAATGAGCAGTTCTTC

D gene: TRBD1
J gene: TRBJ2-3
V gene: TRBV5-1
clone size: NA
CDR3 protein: CASSLGGQGAVLGTDTQYF
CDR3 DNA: TGCGCCAGCAGCTTGGGCGGACAGGGGGCGGTTTTGGGCACAGATACGCAGTATTTT

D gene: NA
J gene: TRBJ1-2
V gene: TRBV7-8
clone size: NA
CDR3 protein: CASSLGRTAFYGYTF
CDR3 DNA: TGTGCCAGCAGCTTAGGCCGGACAGCTTTCTATGGCTACACCTTC

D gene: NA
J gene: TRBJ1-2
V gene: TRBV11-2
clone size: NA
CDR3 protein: CASSPGQTDYGYTF
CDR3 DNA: TGTGCCAGCAGCCCTGGGCAGACCGACTATGGCTACACCTTC

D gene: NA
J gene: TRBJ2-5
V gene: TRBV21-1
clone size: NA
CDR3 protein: CASNSCLGQYF
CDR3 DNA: TGTGCCAGCAACTCCTGTCTCGGGCAGTACTTC

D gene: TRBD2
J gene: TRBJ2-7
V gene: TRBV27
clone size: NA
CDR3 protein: CASSFSGTSGYEQYF
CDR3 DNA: TGTGCCAGCAGTTTCTCCGGGACTAGCGGATACGAGCAGTACTTC

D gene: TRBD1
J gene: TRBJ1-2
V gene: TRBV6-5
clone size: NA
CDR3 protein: CASSSGTGEAYGYTF
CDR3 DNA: TGTGCCAGCAGTTCCGGGACAGGGGAAGCCTATGGCTACACCTTC

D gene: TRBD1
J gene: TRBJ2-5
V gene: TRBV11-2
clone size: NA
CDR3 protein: CASSSRPTGTEETQYF
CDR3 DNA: TGTGCCAGCAGCTCCCGCCCCACCGGGACAGAAGAGACCCAGTACTTC

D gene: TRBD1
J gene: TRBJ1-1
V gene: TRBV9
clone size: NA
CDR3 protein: CASSPTWDSESEAFF
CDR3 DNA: TGTGCCAGCAGCCCCACCTGGGACAGCGAGAGTGAAGCTTTCTTT

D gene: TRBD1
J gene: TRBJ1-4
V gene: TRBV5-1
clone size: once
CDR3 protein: CASSSGQNNEKLFF
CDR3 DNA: TGCGCCAGCAGCTCGGGACAGAATAATGAAAAACTGTTTTTT

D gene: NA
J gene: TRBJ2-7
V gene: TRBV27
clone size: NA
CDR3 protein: CASSPGTRYEQYF
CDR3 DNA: TGTGCCAGCAGTCCCGGGACTCGCTACGAGCAGTACTTC

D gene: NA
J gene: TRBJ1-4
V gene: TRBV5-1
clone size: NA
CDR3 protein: CASSTGPTSEKLFF
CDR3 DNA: TGCGCCAGCAGTACAGGACCGACATCGGAAAAACTGTTTTTT

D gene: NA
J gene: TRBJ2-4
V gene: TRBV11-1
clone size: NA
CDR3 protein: CASSPREGPKNIQYF
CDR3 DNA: TGTGCCAGCAGCCCCCGAGAGGGCCCCAAAAACATTCAGTACTTC

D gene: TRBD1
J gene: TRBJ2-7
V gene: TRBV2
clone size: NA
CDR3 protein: CASSTHRGPSYEQYF
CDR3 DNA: TGTGCCAGCAGTACCCACAGGGGGCCCTCCTACGAGCAGTACTTC

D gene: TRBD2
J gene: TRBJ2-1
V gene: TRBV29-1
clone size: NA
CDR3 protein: CSVVTGGNEQFF
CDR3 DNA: TGCAGCGTTGTGACGGGGGGCAATGAGCAGTTCTTC

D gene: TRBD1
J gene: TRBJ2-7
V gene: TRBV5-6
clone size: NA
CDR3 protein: CASSRTGNGQYF
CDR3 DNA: TGTGCCAGCAGCCGGACAGGGAACGGGCAGTACTTC

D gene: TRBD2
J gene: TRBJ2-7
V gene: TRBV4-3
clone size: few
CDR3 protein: CASSQALGLASYEQYF
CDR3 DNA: TGCGCCAGCAGCCAAGCCCTGGGACTAGCGAGCTACGAGCAGTACTTC